The 5 T cell receptor beta chains given below trace back to one sample, sequenced in a study of identical twins. TCRdb re-called the 5' RACE reads with MiXCR, one entry per CDR3 protein. This table has 500,000 to 650,000 distinct CDR3 sequences, about 7.6% appearing once. The data were also submitted as part of a second study, on yellow fever vaccine responses in identical twins.

Sequenced input: PBMCs. The receptors stem from a woman between 18 and 30 years old in good health.

This chain connects TRBV28 to TRBJ2-7; TRBD2 might be the D (6 bases). Germline V gene sequence: CDR1 MDHEN, CDR2 SYDVKM. This CDR3 spans 13 amino acids. Trimming left V 3 bases short and J 6 bases short, with 12 bases between. DNA for the CDR3: TGTGCCAGCAGTTTTAGACTAGTGGGCGAGCAGTACTTC. Translation: CASSFRLVGEQYF.

This clonotype was picked up a small number of times. This chain uses TRBV6-1 with TRBJ2-7, with TRBD1 matching over 11 bases. Germline V gives CDR1 MNHNS, CDR2 SASEGT. The ends lost 7 bases at V and 1 base at J; junction bases unmatched: 6. This CDR3 comprises 15 residues. The CDR3 nucleotides are TGTGCCAGCACTCCCGGGACAGGGGGTTCCTACGAGCAGTACTTC. Its protein is CASTPGTGGSYEQYF.

This chain connects TRBV25-1 to TRBJ2-5, with D uncertain. V shed 3 bases and J shed 6 bases, with 11 bases lying between them. This CDR3 is 13 amino acids long. Germline assignment: CDR1 MGHDK and CDR2 SYGVNS. The CDR3 DNA reads TGTGCCAGCAGTGAGTCCGCTTCCCAGACCCAGTACTTC. It yields the protein CASSESASQTQYF.

This clonotype was recorded at least ten times. The V call is TRBV12-3 or TRBV12-4, the J call TRBJ1-5; D is uncertain. The CDR3 covers 12 residues. The V gene lost 1 base and the J gene lost 8 bases, with 6 bases spanning the gap. The CDR3 DNA is TGTGCCAGCAGTTTAGGGCGGGAGCCCCAGCATTTT. It is translated as CASSLGREPQHF.

The sample holds many counts of this clonotype. This chain uses TRBV20-1 with TRBJ2-3, with 14 bases matching TRBD2. Germline V lookup: CDR1 DFQATT, CDR2 SNEGSKA (reference sequence). The trim removed 5 bases at V and 0 bases at J, leaving 7 bases unmatched. The length of the CDR3 is 17 residues. The CDR3 bases are TGCAGTGCTGGGGGACTAGCGGGAGCTGGCAGCACAGATACGCAGTATTTT. Its protein product is CSAGGLAGAGSTDTQYF.